Listed here is a single T cell receptor (beta chain). The data are from a study of T cells in Graves' hyperthyroidism and ophthalmopathy. Across the whole study: Before treatment of any kind, peripheral blood was taken at initial diagnosis.

This CDR3 has 15 amino acids. V was clipped by 3 bases and J by 0 bases, with 12 bases between them. Germline assignment: CDR1 DFQATT and CDR2 SNEGSKA (reference sequence). RNA transcripts yielded amplified TCR beta CDR3 regions. With the HTBI primer set, the TCR CDR3 went through a first round of RT-PCR. One entry per CDR3 protein results from TCRdb running MiXCR on the multiplex PCR reads. The sample yields 800,000 or so distinct CDR3 sequences, about 38% seen once. Sequencing used blood. This receptor was taken from a young man with Graves' hyperthyroidism. V gene TRBV20-1 combines with J gene TRBJ1-5; D gene ambiguous. CDR3 amino acids: CSAREGIASNQPQHF. CDR3 nucleotide sequence: TGCAGTGCTAGGGAGGGAATCGCTAGCAATCAGCCCCAGCATTTT.